A selection of T cell receptor gamma chains follows, all from one sample in a study of Vδ1+ human thymocytes. TCRdb re-identified clones in the multiplex PCR reads via CATT. Among roughly 24,000 gamma-chain clones listed, about an eighth were seen once. The sample was Vdelta1+ gamma-delta thymocytes from the thymus. These TCRs come from a child less than two years old who had congenital heart surgery. Each CDR3 is given with its conserved first and last residue. The order of the fields is V gene, clone size, J gene, CDR3 protein, CDR3 DNA. The listing skips clone size in some rows; elsewhere it reads once, few, many or a size class.

V: TRGV8; size: few; J: TRGJ1/TRGJ2; CDR3: CATWDNYPYYKKLF; DNA: TGTGCCACCTGGGATAACTACCCGTATTATAAGAAACTCTTT
V: TRGV5; size: .; J: TRGJ1/TRGJ2; CDR3: CATWDQYYYKKLF; DNA: TGTGCCACCTGGGACCAGTATTATTATAAGAAACTCTTT
V: TRGV9; size: medium-sized; J: TRGJ1/TRGJ2; CDR3: CALWEVGKKLF; DNA: TGTGCCTTGTGGGAGGTGGGTAAGAAACTCTTT
V: TRGV8; size: .; J: TRGJP1; CDR3: CATWDKNYWFKIF; DNA: TGTGCCACCTGGGATAAGAATTATTGGTTCAAGATATTT
V: TRGV3; size: .; J: TRGJ1/TRGJ2; CDR3: CATWDMGPLYYKKLF; DNA: TGTGCCACCTGGGACATGGGACCCCTTTATTATAAGAAACTCTTT
V: TRGV9; size: .; J: TRGJP2; CDR3: CALWEPRDSDWIKTF; DNA: TGTGCCTTGTGGGAGCCACGGGATAGTGATTGGATCAAGACGTTT
V: TRGV9; size: .; J: TRGJP; CDR3: CALWEPRVLGKKIKVF; DNA: TGTGCCTTGTGGGAGCCGCGGGTGTTGGGCAAAAAAATCAAGGTATTT
V: TRGV9; size: few; J: TRGJ1/TRGJ2; CDR3: CALWESSLYYKKLF; DNA: TGTGCCTTGTGGGAGTCGTCACTCTATTATAAGAAACTCTTT
V: TRGV9; size: .; J: TRGJ1/TRGJ2; CDR3: CALWEVLNYYKKLF; DNA: TGTGCCTTGTGGGAGGTCCTGAATTATTATAAGAAACTCTTT
V: TRGV9; size: few; J: TRGJ1/TRGJ2; CDR3: CALWEVLGYKKLF; DNA: TGTGCCTTGTGGGAGGTACTGGGTTATAAGAAACTCTTT
V: TRGV4; size: .; J: TRGJ1/TRGJ2; CDR3: CASALNGSEKLF; DNA: TGTGCCTCAGCCCTTAACGGTTCGGAGAAACTCTTT
V: TRGV9; size: few; J: TRGJP; CDR3: CALWEGPYDAQELGKKIKVF; DNA: TGTGCCTTGTGGGAGGGCCCATACGATGCGCAAGAGTTGGGCAAAAAAATCAAGGTATTT
V: TRGV4; size: .; J: TRGJ1/TRGJ2; CDR3: CATWDEPVYKKLF; DNA: TGTGCCACCTGGGATGAGCCGGTTTATAAGAAACTCTTT
V: TRGV5; size: medium-sized; J: TRGJ1/TRGJ2; CDR3: CATWDRLREKLF; DNA: TGTGCCACCTGGGACAGGCTTAGAGAGAAACTCTTT
V: TRGV9; size: .; J: TRGJ1/TRGJ2; CDR3: CALWEKLRGYKKLF; DNA: TGTGCCTTGTGGGAGAAACTAAGGGGGTATAAGAAACTCTTT
V: TRGV9; size: .; J: TRGJP2; CDR3: CALWEVSSDWIKTF; DNA: TGTGCCTTGTGGGAGGTCAGTAGTGATTGGATCAAGACGTTT
V: TRGV4; size: .; J: TRGJ1/TRGJ2; CDR3: CATPRKKLF; DNA: TGTGCCACCCCCCGAAAGAAACTCTTT
V: TRGV3; size: few; J: TRGJP2; CDR3: CATWVSSDWIKTF; DNA: TGTGCCACCTGGGTAAGTAGTGATTGGATCAAGACGTTT
V: TRGV4; size: few; J: TRGJ1/TRGJ2; CDR3: CATWTPCGKLF; DNA: TGTGCCACCTGGACCCCGTGTGGGAAACTCTTT
V: TRGV9; size: .; J: TRGJ1/TRGJ2; CDR3: CALWEVRVLYYKKLF; DNA: TGTGCCTTGTGGGAGGTGCGGGTCCTCTATTATAAGAAACTCTTT
V: TRGV4; size: .; J: TRGJ1/TRGJ2; CDR3: CATWDGRFKKLF; DNA: TGTGCCACCTGGGATGGGCGTTTTAAGAAACTCTTT
V: TRGV4; size: .; J: TRGJP1; CDR3: CATWNARTGWFKIF; DNA: TGTGCCACCTGGAATGCGAGGACTGGTTGGTTCAAGATATTT
V: TRGV2; size: few; J: TRGJ1/TRGJ2; CDR3: CATWDRAGKLF; DNA: TGTGCCACCTGGGATAGAGCTGGGAAACTCTTT
V: TRGV4; size: .; J: TRGJ1/TRGJ2; CDR3: CATWKVAFNKKLF; DNA: TGTGCCACCTGGAAAGTTGCGTTTAATAAGAAACTCTTT
V: TRGV2; size: .; J: TRGJ1/TRGJ2; CDR3: CATWDGEGYYKKLF; DNA: TGTGCCACCTGGGACGGGGAAGGTTATTATAAGAAACTCTTT
V: TRGV4; size: .; J: TRGJ1/TRGJ2; CDR3: CATWNMDYKKLF; DNA: TGTGCCACCTGGAATATGGATTATAAGAAACTCTTT